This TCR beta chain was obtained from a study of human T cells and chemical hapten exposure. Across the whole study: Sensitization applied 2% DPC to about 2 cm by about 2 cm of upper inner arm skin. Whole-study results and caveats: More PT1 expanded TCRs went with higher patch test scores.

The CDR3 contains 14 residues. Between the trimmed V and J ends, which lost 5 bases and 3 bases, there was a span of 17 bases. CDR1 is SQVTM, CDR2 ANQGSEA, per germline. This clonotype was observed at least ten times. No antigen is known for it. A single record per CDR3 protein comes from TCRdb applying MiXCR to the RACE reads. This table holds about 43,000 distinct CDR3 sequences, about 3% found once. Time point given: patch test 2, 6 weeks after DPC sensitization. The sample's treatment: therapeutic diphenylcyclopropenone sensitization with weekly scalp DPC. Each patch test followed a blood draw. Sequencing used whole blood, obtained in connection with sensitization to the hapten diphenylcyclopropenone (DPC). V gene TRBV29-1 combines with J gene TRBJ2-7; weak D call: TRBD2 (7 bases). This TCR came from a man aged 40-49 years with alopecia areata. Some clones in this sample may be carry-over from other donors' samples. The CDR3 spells CSVKGGTKNYEQYF. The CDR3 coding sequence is TGCAGCGTTAAGGGGGGGACAAAAAACTACGAGCAGTACTTC.